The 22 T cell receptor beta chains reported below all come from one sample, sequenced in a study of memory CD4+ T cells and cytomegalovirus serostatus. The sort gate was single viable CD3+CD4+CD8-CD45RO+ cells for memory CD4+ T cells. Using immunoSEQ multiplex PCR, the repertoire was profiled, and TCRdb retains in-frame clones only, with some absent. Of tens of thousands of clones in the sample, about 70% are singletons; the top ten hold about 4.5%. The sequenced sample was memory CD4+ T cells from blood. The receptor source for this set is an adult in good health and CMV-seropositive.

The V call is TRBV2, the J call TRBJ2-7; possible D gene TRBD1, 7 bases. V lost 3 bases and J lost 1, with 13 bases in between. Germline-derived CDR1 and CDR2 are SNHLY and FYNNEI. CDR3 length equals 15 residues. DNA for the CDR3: TGTGCCAGCAGTGAGAACAGGGGACTTTCCTACGAGCAGTACTTC. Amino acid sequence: CASSENRGLSYEQYF.

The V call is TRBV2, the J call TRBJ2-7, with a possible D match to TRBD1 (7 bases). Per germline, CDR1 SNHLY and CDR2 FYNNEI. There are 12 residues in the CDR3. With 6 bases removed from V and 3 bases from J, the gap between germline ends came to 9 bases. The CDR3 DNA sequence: TGTGCCAGCAGCAGGGGGGACTACGAGCAGTACTTC. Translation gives CASSRGDYEQYF.

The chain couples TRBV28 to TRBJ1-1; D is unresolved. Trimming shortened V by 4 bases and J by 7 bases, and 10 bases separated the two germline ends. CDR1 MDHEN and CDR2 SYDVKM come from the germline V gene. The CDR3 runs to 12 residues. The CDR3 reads CASSSGLNEAFF. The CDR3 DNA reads TGTGCCAGCAGTTCAGGATTAAATGAAGCTTTCTTT.

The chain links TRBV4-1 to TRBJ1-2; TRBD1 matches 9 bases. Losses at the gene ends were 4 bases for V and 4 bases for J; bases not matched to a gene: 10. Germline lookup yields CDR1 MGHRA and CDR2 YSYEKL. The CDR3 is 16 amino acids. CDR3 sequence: CASSPGQGRAAYGYTF. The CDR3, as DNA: TGCGCCAGCAGCCCAGGACAGGGGAGGGCAGCCTATGGCTACACCTTC.

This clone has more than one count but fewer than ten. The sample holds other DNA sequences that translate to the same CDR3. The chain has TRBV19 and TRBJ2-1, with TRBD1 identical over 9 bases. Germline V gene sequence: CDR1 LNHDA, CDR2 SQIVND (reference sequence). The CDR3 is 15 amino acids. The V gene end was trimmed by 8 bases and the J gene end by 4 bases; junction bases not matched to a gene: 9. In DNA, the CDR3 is TGTGCCAGTCGAAGCGGACAGGGGCGGTACAATGAGCAGTTCTTC. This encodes CASRSGQGRYNEQFF.

CDR3 sequence reads: CAIGQDRGRYGYTF. As DNA, the CDR3 is TGTGCCATCGGCCAAGACAGGGGAAGGTATGGCTACACCTTC. V usage is TRBV10-3 and J usage is TRBJ1-2; 8 bases fit TRBD1. The ends lost 8 bases at V and 5 bases at J; junction bases unmatched: 10. CDR3 length equals 14 residues. Germline V lookup: CDR1 ENHRY, CDR2 SYGVKD.

The CDR3 sequence: CASSVSGTGQTEQYF. CDR3 DNA sequence: TGTGCCAGCAGCGTATCCGGGACAGGGCAGACCGAGCAGTACTTC. This rearrangement joins TRBV9 to TRBJ2-7, with 9 positions matching TRBD1. The J segment lost 6 bases and the V segment lost 1 base, leaving 8 bases of the junction unmatched. There are 15 residues in the CDR3. Germline CDR1 is SGDLS and CDR2 is YYNGEE.

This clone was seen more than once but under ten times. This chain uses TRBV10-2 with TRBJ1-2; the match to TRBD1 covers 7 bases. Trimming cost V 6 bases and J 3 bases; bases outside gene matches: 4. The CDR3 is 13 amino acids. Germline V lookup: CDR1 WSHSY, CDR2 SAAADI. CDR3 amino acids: CASSSGQHYGYTF. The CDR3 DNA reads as TGCGCCAGCAGCTCGGGACAGCACTATGGCTACACCTTC.

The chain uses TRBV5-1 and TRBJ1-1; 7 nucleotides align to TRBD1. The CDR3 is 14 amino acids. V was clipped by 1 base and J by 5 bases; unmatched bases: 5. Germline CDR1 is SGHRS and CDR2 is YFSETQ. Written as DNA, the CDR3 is TGCGCCAGCAGCTTGATGACAGGGCAGACTGAAGCTTTCTTT. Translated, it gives CASSLMTGQTEAFF.

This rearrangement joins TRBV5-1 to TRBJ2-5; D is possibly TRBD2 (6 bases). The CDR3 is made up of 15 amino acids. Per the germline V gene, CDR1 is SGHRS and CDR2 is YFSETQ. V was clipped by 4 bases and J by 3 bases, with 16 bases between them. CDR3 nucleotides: TGCGCCAGCAGCCCGGGATCAGGCGGGAAAGAGACCCAGTACTTC. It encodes CASSPGSGGKETQYF.

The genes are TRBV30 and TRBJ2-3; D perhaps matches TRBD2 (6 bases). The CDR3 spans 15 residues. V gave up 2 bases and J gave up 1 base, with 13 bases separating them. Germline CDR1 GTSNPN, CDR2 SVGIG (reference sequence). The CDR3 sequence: CAWSKGLDGTDTQYF. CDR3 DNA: TGTGCCTGGAGTAAGGGACTCGATGGCACAGATACGCAGTATTTT.

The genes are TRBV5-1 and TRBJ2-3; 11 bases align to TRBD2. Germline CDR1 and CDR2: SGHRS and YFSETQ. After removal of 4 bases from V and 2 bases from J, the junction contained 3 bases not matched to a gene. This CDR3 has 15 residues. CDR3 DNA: TGCGCCAGCAGCAAGGGACTAGCGGACACAGATACGCAGTATTTT. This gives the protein CASSKGLADTDTQYF.

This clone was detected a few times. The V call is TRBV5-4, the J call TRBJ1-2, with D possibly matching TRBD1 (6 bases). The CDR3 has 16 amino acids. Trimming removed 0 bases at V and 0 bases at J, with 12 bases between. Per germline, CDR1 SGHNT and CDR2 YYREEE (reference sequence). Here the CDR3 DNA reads TGTGCCAGCAGCTTGGCGACGGACAGTGCTAACTATGGCTACACCTTC. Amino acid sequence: CASSLATDSANYGYTF.

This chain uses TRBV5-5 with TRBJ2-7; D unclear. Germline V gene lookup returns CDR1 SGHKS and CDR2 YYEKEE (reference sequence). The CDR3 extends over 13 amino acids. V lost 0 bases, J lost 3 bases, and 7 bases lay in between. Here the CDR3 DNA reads TGTGCCAGCAGCTTGGACCCTCTCTACGAGCAGTACTTC. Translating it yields CASSLDPLYEQYF.

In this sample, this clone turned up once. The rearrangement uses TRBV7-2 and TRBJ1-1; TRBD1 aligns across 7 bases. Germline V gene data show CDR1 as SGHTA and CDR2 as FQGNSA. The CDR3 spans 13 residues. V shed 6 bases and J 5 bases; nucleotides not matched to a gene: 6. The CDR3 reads CASSSQGGTEAFF. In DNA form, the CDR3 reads TGTGCCAGCAGTTCCCAGGGGGGAACTGAAGCTTTCTTT. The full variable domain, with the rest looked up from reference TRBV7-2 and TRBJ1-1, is GAGVSQSPSNKVTEKGKDVELRCDPISGHTALYWYRQSLGQGLEFLIYFQGNSAPDKSGLPSDRFSAERTGGSVSTLTIQRTQQEDSAVYLCASSSQGGTEAFFGQGTRLTVV.

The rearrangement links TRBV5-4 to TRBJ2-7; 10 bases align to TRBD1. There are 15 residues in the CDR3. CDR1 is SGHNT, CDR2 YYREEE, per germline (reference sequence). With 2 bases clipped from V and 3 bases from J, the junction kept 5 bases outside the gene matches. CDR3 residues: CASSFDRGQVYEQYF. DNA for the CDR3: TGTGCCAGCAGCTTCGACAGGGGGCAGGTCTACGAGCAGTACTTC. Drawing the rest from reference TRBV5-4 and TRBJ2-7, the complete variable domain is ETGVTQSPTHLIKTRGQQVTLRCSSQSGHNTVSWYQQALGQGPQFIFQYYREEENGRGNFPPRFSGLQFPNYSSELNVNALELDDSALYLCASSFDRGQVYEQYFGPGTRLTVT.

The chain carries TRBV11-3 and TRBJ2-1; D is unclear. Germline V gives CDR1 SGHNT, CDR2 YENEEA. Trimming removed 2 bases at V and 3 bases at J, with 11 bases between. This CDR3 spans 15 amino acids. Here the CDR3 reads CASSLSGDGYNEQFF. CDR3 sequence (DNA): TGTGCCAGCAGCTTATCAGGTGATGGCTACAATGAGCAGTTCTTC.

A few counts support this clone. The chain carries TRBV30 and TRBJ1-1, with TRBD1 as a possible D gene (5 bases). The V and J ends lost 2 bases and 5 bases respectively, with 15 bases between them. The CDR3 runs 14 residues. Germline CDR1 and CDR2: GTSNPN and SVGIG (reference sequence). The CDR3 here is CAWSKGQLGTEAFF. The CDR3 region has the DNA TGTGCCTGGAGTAAAGGACAACTCGGAACTGAAGCTTTCTTT. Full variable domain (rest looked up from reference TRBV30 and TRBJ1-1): SQTIHQWPATLVQPVGSPLSLECTVEGTSNPNLYWYRQAAGRGLQLLFYSVGIGQISSEVPQNLSASRPQDRQFILSSKKLLLSDSGFYLCAWSKGQLGTEAFFGQGTRLTVV.

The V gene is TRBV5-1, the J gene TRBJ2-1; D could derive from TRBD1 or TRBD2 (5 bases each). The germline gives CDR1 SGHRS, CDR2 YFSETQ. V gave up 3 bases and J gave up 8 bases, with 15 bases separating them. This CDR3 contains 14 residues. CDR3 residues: CASSYGTTNYEQFF. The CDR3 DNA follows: TGCGCCAGCAGCTACGGGACCACAAATTATGAGCAGTTCTTC.

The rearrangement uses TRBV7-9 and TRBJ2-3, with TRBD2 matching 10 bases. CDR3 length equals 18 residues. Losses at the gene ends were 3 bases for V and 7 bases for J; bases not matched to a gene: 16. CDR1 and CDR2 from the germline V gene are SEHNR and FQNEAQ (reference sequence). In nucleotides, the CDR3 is TGTGCCAGCAGCTTTTCGATGGGAGCGGGAGGGGAAGTGAATACGCAGTATTTT. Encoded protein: CASSFSMGAGGEVNTQYF.

CDR3 protein: CASSGGGGLNEKLFF. In DNA form, the CDR3 reads TGCGCCAGCAGCGGCGGAGGAGGGCTTAATGAAAAACTGTTTTTT. The chain couples TRBV10-1 to TRBJ1-4; no reliable D call. Trimming pared 6 bases from V and 4 bases from J, leaving 15 bases between. From germline, CDR1 is WNHNN and CDR2 SYGVQD (reference sequence). The CDR3 is made up of 15 amino acids.

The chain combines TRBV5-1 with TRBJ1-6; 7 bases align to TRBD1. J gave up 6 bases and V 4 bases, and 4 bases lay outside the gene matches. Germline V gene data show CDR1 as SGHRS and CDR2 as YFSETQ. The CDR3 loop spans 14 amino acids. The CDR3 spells CASSQDRSNSPLHF. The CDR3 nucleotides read TGCGCCAGCAGCCAGGACAGGAGTAATTCACCCCTCCACTTT.